One and the same sample provided the 27 T cell receptor beta chains below, sequenced in a study of T-cell memory formation after mild COVID-19. TCRdb itself ran the 5' RACE reads through MiXCR, one entry per CDR3 protein. Of under 600,000 distinct CDR3 sequences in the sample, about a fifth were seen once. Sequencing was done on a sample of PBMCs or a T cell subset sorted from them (not recorded which). These receptors were obtained from an adult woman who had mild COVID-19 (a few samples of this study predate the infection). Cell type and time point are not known.

The chain uses TRBV10-3 and TRBJ2-7; no clear D. CDR1 and CDR2 (germline): ENHRY, SYGVKD. The CDR3 spans 12 residues. Trimming took 4 bases from V and 3 from J, leaving 7 bases between them. The CDR3 sequence: CAISGSGYEQYF. The CDR3 region has the DNA TGTGCCATCAGTGGATCAGGCTACGAGCAGTACTTC.

This sequence joins TRBV12-3 or TRBV12-4 and TRBJ2-5; 12 bases align to TRBD2. CDR3 length equals 17 residues. J gave up 2 bases and V 3 bases, and 7 bases lay outside the gene matches. CDR3 residues: CASSLSATSGGQETQYF. The CDR3 DNA follows: TGTGCCAGCAGTTTGTCCGCGACTAGCGGGGGACAAGAGACCCAGTACTTC.

The gene calls are TRBV2 and TRBJ2-7; TRBD2 is a possible D gene (5 bases). V was trimmed by 5 bases and J by 3 bases, leaving 17 bases between them. There are 15 residues in the CDR3. In germline, CDR1 is SNHLY, CDR2 FYNNEI. CDR3 loop: CASSSAAAPHYEQYF. The CDR3 coding sequence is TGTGCCAGCAGTTCCGCAGCGGCTCCCCACTACGAGCAGTACTTC.

V usage is TRBV7-9 and J usage is TRBJ1-5, with D possibly matching TRBD1 (6 bases). The CDR3 runs 13 residues. The V end lost 5 bases, the J end lost 6 bases, and 11 bases lay between the germline ends. Germline V gene lookup returns CDR1 SEHNR and CDR2 FQNEAQ (reference sequence). CDR3 bases: TGTGCCAGCAGCGGCCAGGGGCTTCAGCCCCAGCATTTT. This gives the protein CASSGQGLQPQHF.

This clonotype was counted a few times. The chain carries TRBV12-3 or TRBV12-4 and TRBJ1-1; 9 nucleotides align to TRBD1. The CDR3 spans 14 residues. Trimming took 7 bases from V and 4 from J; bases not matched to a gene: 7. The CDR3 region is CASIWGQGGTEAFF. The CDR3 coding sequence is TGTGCCAGCATTTGGGGACAGGGAGGCACTGAAGCTTTCTTT.

This clonotype was detected a few times. This CDR3 is CASSSTGNMNTEAFF. The DNA of the CDR3 is TGTGCCAGCAGTTCGACAGGCAATATGAACACTGAAGCTTTCTTT. The chain has TRBV6-5 and TRBJ1-1; D might be TRBD1 (6 bases). CDR3 size: 15 residues. Trimming shortened V by 4 bases and J by 0 bases, and 12 bases separated the two germline ends. Germline CDR1 is MNHEY and CDR2 is SVGAGI.

This sequence joins TRBV11-2 and TRBJ1-1, with D possibly TRBD1 on 5 matching bases. Trimming pared 3 bases from V and 3 bases from J, leaving 17 bases between. CDR3 length: 16 amino acids. From germline, CDR1 is SGHAT and CDR2 FQNNGV. CDR3 DNA: TGTGCCAGCAGCTTGATTCTCGACAGCTTCGACACTGAAGCTTTCTTT. It yields the protein CASSLILDSFDTEAFF.

This chain uses TRBV29-1 with TRBJ2-5; TRBD2 agrees at 13 bases. The trim removed 4 bases at V and 4 bases at J, leaving 6 bases unmatched. CDR1 and CDR2 from the germline V gene are SQVTM and ANQGSEA. The CDR3 runs 15 residues. CDR3 loop: CSVVPGLAGLETQYF. CDR3 in DNA: TGCAGCGTTGTACCGGGACTAGCGGGGCTAGAGACCCAGTACTTC.

This clonotype was observed a handful of times. The chain has TRBV12-3 or TRBV12-4 and TRBJ1-2; possibly TRBD1 for D (5 bases). The CDR3 sequence is 13 residues long. Trimming cost V 6 bases and J 4 bases, with 12 bases left between them. The CDR3 DNA sequence: TGTGCCAGCAGCGGAGGGGATCTCTATGGCTACACCTTC. This sequence encodes CASSGGDLYGYTF.

The chain carries TRBV5-1 and TRBJ1-2, with 8 nucleotides matching TRBD1. CDR3 length: 13 amino acids. Losses at the gene ends were 4 bases for V and 7 bases for J; bases not matched to a gene: 6. From germline, CDR1 is SGHRS and CDR2 YFSETQ. The DNA of the CDR3 is TGCGCCAGCAGCGTCGGACAGGGCCGTGGCTACACCTTC. It specifies CASSVGQGRGYTF.

This clonotype was observed a few times. This chain joins TRBV10-3 and TRBJ1-2; D unresolved. CDR3 size: 14 residues. The germline CDR1 and CDR2 sequences are ENHRY and SYGVKD. The V and J ends lost 8 bases and 5 bases respectively, with 18 bases between them. DNA for the CDR3: TGTGCCATCGGTCCCTCACTCTCAGAGTATGGCTACACCTTC. Residues: CAIGPSLSEYGYTF.

The chain combines TRBV5-1 with TRBJ2-7, with TRBD2 matching 7 bases. The CDR3 has 15 residues. Germline loops: CDR1 SGHRS, CDR2 YFSETQ. Trimming removed 0 bases from V and 7 bases from J; junction bases left unmatched: 10. For the CDR3, the DNA is TGCGCCAGCAGCTTGGGCGGGAGTACCAAGGCGGAGCAGTACTTC. This codes for CASSLGGSTKAEQYF.

This clonotype appeared a few times. V is TRBV12-3 or TRBV12-4 and J is TRBJ1-5; D uncertain. Trimming took 4 bases from V and 5 from J, leaving 3 bases between them. This CDR3 has 11 residues. CDR3 bases: TGTGCCAGCAGTTCTCATCAGCCCCAGCATTTT. Translated, it gives CASSSHQPQHF.

The J gene is TRBJ2-3, the V gene TRBV7-2; 13 positions agree with TRBD2. The trim removed 5 bases at V and 5 bases at J, leaving 10 bases unmatched. Germline V gene sequence: CDR1 SGHTA, CDR2 FQGNSA. The CDR3 has 17 residues. In nucleotides, the CDR3 is TGTGCCAGCAGCCTGCCACTAGCGGGAGGGCCGGAAGATACGCAGTATTTT. Translated: CASSLPLAGGPEDTQYF.

This clonotype appeared many times. The DNA of the CDR3 is TGTGCCAGCTCACCATACTCGGGAGGTCCGAGGGAGCAGTACTTC. The encoded protein is CASSPYSGGPREQYF. The chain is built from TRBV18 and TRBJ2-7; 7 bases align to TRBD2. Germline-derived CDR1 and CDR2 are KGHSH and LQKENI. The CDR3 length is 15 residues. V dropped 2 bases and J dropped 7; count of bases not matched to a gene: 11.

This clonotype was counted between two and nine times. J is TRBJ2-7 and V is TRBV11-1; TRBD1 matches 9 bases. Trimming cost V 5 bases and J 6 bases; bases outside gene matches: 11. Germline lookup yields CDR1 SGHAT and CDR2 FQDESV (reference sequence). The CDR3 covers 15 residues. The CDR3 protein is CASSQRDRASGEQYF. In DNA form, the CDR3 reads TGTGCCAGCAGCCAACGGGACAGGGCGTCGGGCGAGCAGTACTTC.

CDR3 protein: CASSEGQGARGYTF. The CDR3 region has the DNA TGTGCCAGCAGTGAAGGACAGGGGGCGCGAGGCTACACCTTC. This chain joins TRBV2 and TRBJ1-2; 10 nucleotides match TRBD1. Germline trimming cut 1 base from V and 8 bases from J; bases unmatched to any gene: 4. Germline V gives CDR1 SNHLY, CDR2 FYNNEI. The CDR3 is 14 amino acids.

The gene calls are TRBV5-1 and TRBJ1-1; TRBD1 might be the D (5 bases). Per germline, CDR1 SGHRS and CDR2 YFSETQ. CDR3 length equals 15 residues. V was clipped by 0 bases and J by 3 bases, with 12 bases between them. The CDR3 sequence is CASSLDRLVDTEAFF. In nucleotides, the CDR3 is TGCGCCAGCAGCTTGGACAGGCTCGTGGACACTGAAGCTTTCTTT.

The gene calls are TRBV7-9 and TRBJ2-3; TRBD2 aligns across 13 bases. The V gene end was trimmed by 6 bases and the J gene end by 4 bases; junction bases not matched to a gene: 1. Germline CDR1 and CDR2: SEHNR and FQNEAQ (reference sequence). The CDR3 covers 14 residues. CDR3 DNA: TGTGCCAGCAGGGGACTAGCGGGACCAGATACGCAGTATTTT. Its translation is CASRGLAGPDTQYF.

The rearrangement uses TRBV6-6 and TRBJ2-7; D is uncertain. The germline V gene encodes CDR1 MNHNY and CDR2 SVGAGI (reference sequence). The length of the CDR3 is 15 residues. Between the trimmed V and J ends, which lost 5 bases and 4 bases, there was a span of 18 bases. As DNA, the CDR3 is TGTGCCAGCAGTCCCCAGTCAAGGAGTAAATACGAGCAGTACTTC. This codes for CASSPQSRSKYEQYF.

This clonotype showed up just a few times. The chain recombines TRBV12-3 or TRBV12-4 with TRBJ2-2; either TRBD1 or TRBD2 may supply D (5 bases each). This CDR3 spans 12 amino acids. CDR3 sequence (DNA): TGTGGGGGCCGGGAGAACACCGGGGAGCTGTTTTTT. It encodes CGGRENTGELFF.

The chain carries TRBV5-1 and TRBJ1-6; D ambiguous. The length of the CDR3 is 16 residues. In germline, CDR1 is SGHRS, CDR2 YFSETQ. V shed 0 bases and J shed 6 bases, with 13 bases lying between them. The CDR3 nucleotides are TGCGCCAGCAGCTTGGCCGGACCTACGGTTAATTCACCCCTCCACTTT. This codes for CASSLAGPTVNSPLHF.

This clonotype was seen more than once but under ten times. The J gene is TRBJ1-5, the V gene TRBV30; D not resolved. CDR1 is GTSNPN, CDR2 SVGIG, per germline (reference sequence). With 0 bases removed from V and 7 bases from J, the gap between germline ends came to 10 bases. The CDR3 spans 13 residues. The CDR3 nucleotides are TGTGCCTGGAGTGTACTGCCAGACCAGCCCCAGCATTTT. Residues: CAWSVLPDQPQHF.

This clonotype turned up a few times. The chain has TRBV12-3 or TRBV12-4 and TRBJ1-1; D not certain. Trimming shortened V by 2 bases and J by 3 bases, and 19 bases separated the two germline ends. The CDR3 contains 17 residues. The CDR3 here is CASSLKGPQDLYTEAFF. The CDR3 nucleotides are TGTGCCAGCAGTTTAAAGGGCCCCCAGGACCTTTACACTGAAGCTTTCTTT.

The chain combines TRBV14 with TRBJ2-7, with D possibly being TRBD1 or TRBD2 (6 bases each). Per the germline V gene, CDR1 is SGHDN and CDR2 is FVKESK. Trimming pared 3 bases from V and 2 bases from J, leaving 11 bases between. This CDR3 contains 14 residues. The CDR3 protein is CASSQGGAAYEQYF. The DNA of the CDR3 is TGTGCCAGCAGCCAGGGGGGCGCTGCCTACGAGCAGTACTTC.

V is TRBV10-3 and J is TRBJ2-1; TRBD2 matches at 9 bases. The length of the CDR3 is 14 residues. Germline V gives CDR1 ENHRY, CDR2 SYGVKD. V trimming: 7 bases; J trimming: 1 base; junction bases outside the gene matches: 2. In DNA, the CDR3 is TGTGCCATCAAAGCGGGGGGATCCTACAATGAGCAGTTCTTC. This codes for CAIKAGGSYNEQFF.

This clonotype was counted a few times. The chain uses TRBV6-5 and TRBJ2-7; TRBD1 matches at 10 bases. V lost 2 bases to trimming and J lost 7 bases; unmatched junction nucleotides: 5. CDR3 size: 14 residues. From germline, CDR1 is MNHEY and CDR2 SVGAGI. The CDR3 region is CASSYGTGAREQYF. The CDR3 DNA reads as TGTGCCAGCAGTTACGGGACAGGGGCCAGGGAGCAGTACTTC.